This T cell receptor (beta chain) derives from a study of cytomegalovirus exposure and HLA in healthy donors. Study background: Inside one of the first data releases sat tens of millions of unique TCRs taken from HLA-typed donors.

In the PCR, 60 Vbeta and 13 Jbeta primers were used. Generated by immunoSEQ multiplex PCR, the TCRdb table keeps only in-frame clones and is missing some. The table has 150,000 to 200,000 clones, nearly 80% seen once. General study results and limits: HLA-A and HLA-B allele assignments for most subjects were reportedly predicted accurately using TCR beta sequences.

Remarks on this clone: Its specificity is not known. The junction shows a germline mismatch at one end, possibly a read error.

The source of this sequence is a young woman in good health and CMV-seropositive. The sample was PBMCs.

The CDR3 DNA sequence: TGTGCCAGCTGTTTGGGGAGCCTAAACAATGAGCAGTTCTTC. This translates into CASCLGSLNNEQFF. V is TRBV28 and J is TRBJ2-1; tentative D call: TRBD2 (5 bases). This CDR3 contains 14 residues. Germline loops: CDR1 MDHEN, CDR2 SYDVKM.